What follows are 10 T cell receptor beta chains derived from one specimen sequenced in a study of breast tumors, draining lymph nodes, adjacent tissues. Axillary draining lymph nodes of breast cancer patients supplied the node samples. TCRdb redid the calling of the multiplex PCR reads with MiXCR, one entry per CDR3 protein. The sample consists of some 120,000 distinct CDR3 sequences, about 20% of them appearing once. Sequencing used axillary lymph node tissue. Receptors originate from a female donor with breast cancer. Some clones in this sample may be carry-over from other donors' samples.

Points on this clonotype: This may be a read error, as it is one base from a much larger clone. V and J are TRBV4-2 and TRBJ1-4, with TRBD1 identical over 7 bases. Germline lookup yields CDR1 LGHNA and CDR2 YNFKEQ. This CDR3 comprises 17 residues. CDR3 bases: TGTGCCAGCAGACAAGTTACTCATCCGACAGGGTACGAAAAACTGTTTTTT. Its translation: CASRQVTHPTGYEKLFF.

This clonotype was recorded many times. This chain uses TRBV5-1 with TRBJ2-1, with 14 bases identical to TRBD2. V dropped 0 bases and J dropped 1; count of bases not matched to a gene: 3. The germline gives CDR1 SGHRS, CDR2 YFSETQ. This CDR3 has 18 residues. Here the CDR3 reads CASSLAGTSGGSYNEQFF. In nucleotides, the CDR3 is TGCGCCAGCAGCTTGGCTGGGACTAGCGGGGGATCCTACAATGAGCAGTTCTTC.

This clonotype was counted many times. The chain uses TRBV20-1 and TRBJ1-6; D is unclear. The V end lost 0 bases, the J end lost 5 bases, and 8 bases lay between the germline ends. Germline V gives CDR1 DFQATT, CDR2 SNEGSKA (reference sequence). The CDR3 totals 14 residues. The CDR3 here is CSARDAQNNSPLHF. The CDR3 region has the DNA TGCAGTGCTAGAGATGCACAGAATAATTCACCCCTCCACTTT.

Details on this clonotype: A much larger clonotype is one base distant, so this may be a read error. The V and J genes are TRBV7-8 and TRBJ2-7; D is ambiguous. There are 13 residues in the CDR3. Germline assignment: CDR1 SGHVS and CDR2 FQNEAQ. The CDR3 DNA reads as TGTGCCAGCAAGGGATATGGTTCCTACGAGCAGCACTTC. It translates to CASKGYGSYEQHF.

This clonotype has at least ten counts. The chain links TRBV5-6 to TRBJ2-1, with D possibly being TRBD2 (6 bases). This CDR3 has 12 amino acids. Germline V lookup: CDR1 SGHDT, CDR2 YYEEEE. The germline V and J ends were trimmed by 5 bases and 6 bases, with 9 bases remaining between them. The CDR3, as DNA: TGTGCCAGCAGGATGGGGGGCAATGAGCAGTTCTTC. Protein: CASRMGGNEQFF. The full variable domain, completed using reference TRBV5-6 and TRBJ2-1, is DAGVTQSPTHLIKTRGQQVTLRCSPKSGHDTVSWYQQALGQGPQFIFQYYEEEERQRGNFPDRFSGHQFPNYSSELNVNALLLGDSALYLCASRMGGNEQFFGPGTRLTVL.

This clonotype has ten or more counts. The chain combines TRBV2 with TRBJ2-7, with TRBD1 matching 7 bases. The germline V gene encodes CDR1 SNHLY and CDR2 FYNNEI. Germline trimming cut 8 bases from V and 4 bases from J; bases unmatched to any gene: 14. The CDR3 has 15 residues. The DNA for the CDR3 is TGTGCCAGCCGATACCGGGACAGCGAAGGTTACGAGCAGTACTTC. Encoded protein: CASRYRDSEGYEQYF.

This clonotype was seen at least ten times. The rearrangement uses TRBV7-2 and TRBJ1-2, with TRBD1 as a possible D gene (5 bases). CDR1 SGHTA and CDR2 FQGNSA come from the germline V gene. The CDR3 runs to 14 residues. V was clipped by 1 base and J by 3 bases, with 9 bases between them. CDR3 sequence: CASSLGGAYYGYTF. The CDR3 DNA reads TGTGCCAGCAGCTTAGGAGGGGCTTACTATGGCTACACCTTC.

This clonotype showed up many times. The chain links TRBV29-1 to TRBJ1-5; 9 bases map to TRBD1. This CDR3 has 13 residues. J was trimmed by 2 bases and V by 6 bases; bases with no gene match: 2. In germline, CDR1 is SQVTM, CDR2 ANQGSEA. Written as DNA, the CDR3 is TGCAGCGTAGGGGACAGGGGCAATCAGCCCCAGCATTTT. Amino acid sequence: CSVGDRGNQPQHF.

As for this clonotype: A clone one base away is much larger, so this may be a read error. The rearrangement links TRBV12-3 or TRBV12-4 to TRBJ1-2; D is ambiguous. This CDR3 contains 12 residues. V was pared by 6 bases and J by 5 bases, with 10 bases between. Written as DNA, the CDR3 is TGTGCCAGCAGGAGTCGTAATTATGGCTACACCTTC. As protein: CASRSRNYGYTF.

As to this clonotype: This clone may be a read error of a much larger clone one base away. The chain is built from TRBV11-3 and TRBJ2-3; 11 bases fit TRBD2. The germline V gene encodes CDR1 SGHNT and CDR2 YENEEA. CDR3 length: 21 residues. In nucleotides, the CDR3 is TGTGCCAGCAGCCGTATTGCACAGACTAGCGGGGAACTAAACTCACACGATACGCAGTGTTTT. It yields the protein CASSRIAQTSGELNSHDTQCF.